What follows are 17 T cell receptor beta chains derived from one specimen sequenced in a study of blood T cell repertoires in COVID-19. The repertoire was sequenced with immunoSEQ multiplex PCR; TCRdb's copy has only in-frame clones and lacks some. Seen here are 390,000 or so clones, around 92% observed once, and the top ten hold approximately 3%. Sequenced: peripheral blood. The receptors originated from a woman aged 25 to 45 with COVID-19, enrolled during active disease.

The chain employs TRBV3-1 (or the pseudogene TRBV3-2) and TRBJ2-1; D may be TRBD1 (6 bases). The V gene's germline CDR1 is LGHDT and CDR2 YNNKEL (reference sequence). This CDR3 contains 15 residues. With 0 bases removed from V and 6 bases from J, the gap between germline ends came to 12 bases. The CDR3 bases are TGTGCCAGCAGCCAAGATGGGAACAGGGTCAATGAGCAGTTCTTC. This encodes CASSQDGNRVNEQFF.

The gene calls are TRBV7-2 and TRBJ2-2; a possible D gene is TRBD1 (5 bases). CDR1 and CDR2 from the germline V gene are SGHTA and FQGNSA. Between the trimmed V and J ends, which lost 1 base and 3 bases, there was a span of 9 bases. This CDR3 contains 15 residues. CDR3 nucleotide sequence: TGTGCCAGCAGCTTAGGGCAGGGTCACACCGGGGAGCTGTTTTTT. Its protein is CASSLGQGHTGELFF.

This chain joins TRBV6-5 and TRBJ1-5, with TRBD1 matching over 7 bases. This CDR3 contains 14 residues. The V gene end was trimmed by 8 bases and the J gene end by 5 bases; junction bases not matched to a gene: 9. Germline assignment: CDR1 MNHEY and CDR2 SVGAGI. Written as DNA, the CDR3 is TGTGCCAGCCTTGGGACAGCCCTAGATCAGCCCCAGCATTTT. Amino acids: CASLGTALDQPQHF.

V is TRBV16 and J is TRBJ2-3; 9 bases are a match to TRBD2. CDR1 is KGHSY, CDR2 FQNENV, per germline. With 4 bases clipped from V and 1 base from J, the junction kept 21 bases outside the gene matches. This CDR3 is built from 21 residues. CDR3 sequence: CASSLAGRAGGRMGRTDTQYF. In DNA, the CDR3 is TGTGCCAGCAGCCTCGCAGGCCGAGCGGGGGGCAGAATGGGTCGCACAGATACGCAGTATTTT.

This chain uses TRBV18 with TRBJ2-2; D unclear. CDR1 and CDR2 (germline): KGHSH, LQKENI. This CDR3 has 14 residues. Trimming shortened V by 6 bases and J by 6 bases, and 14 bases separated the two germline ends. The CDR3 region has the DNA TGTGCCAGCTCGCGCACCGATTCACCCGGGGAGCTGTTTTTT. Its translation is CASSRTDSPGELFF.

The genes are TRBV6-5 and TRBJ2-3; 8 bases match TRBD2. V lost 10 bases, J lost 5 bases, and 8 bases stayed unmatched. This CDR3 region has 13 residues. Germline CDR1 and CDR2: MNHEY and SVGAGI. The CDR3 nucleotides read TGTGCCACCCGCCCGGGAGGGGTAGATACGCAGTATTTT. This encodes CATRPGGVDTQYF.

This rearrangement joins TRBV7-2 to TRBJ2-1, with TRBD2 matching 13 bases. From germline, CDR1 is SGHTA and CDR2 FQGNSA. The ends lost 5 bases at V and 8 bases at J; junction bases unmatched: 9. The CDR3 runs 16 residues. The CDR3 protein is CASSITSGGAADEQFF. CDR3 coding DNA: TGTGCCAGCAGCATAACTAGCGGGGGGGCTGCGGATGAGCAGTTCTTC.

This clone has more than one count but fewer than ten. The chain carries TRBV10-3 and TRBJ2-1, with 11 bases aligning to TRBD2. After removal of 0 bases from V and 8 bases from J, the junction contained 12 bases not matched to a gene. The CDR3 has 18 residues. Germline V gene sequence: CDR1 ENHRY, CDR2 SYGVKD. This chain's CDR3 is CAISESVGSGGAQDEQFF. Here the CDR3 DNA reads TGTGCCATCAGTGAGTCAGTGGGTAGCGGGGGGGCCCAGGATGAGCAGTTCTTC.

The DNA of the CDR3 is TGTGCCAGCAGCCAAGATGGTCAGGGGCTCAGTGGCTACACCTTC. This sequence encodes CASSQDGQGLSGYTF. The rearrangement uses TRBV14 and TRBJ1-2; maybe TRBD1 (6 bases). V lost 0 bases, J lost 7 bases, and 15 bases lay in between. Per germline, CDR1 SGHDN and CDR2 FVKESK. There are 15 residues in the CDR3.

This chain uses TRBV3-1 (or the pseudogene TRBV3-2) with TRBJ2-7, with TRBD1 matching 10 bases. J lost 5 bases, V lost 2 bases, and 3 bases had no gene match. The CDR3 length is 14 residues. The germline V gene has CDR1 LGHDT and CDR2 YNNKEL (reference sequence). The CDR3 DNA reads TGTGCCAGCAGCCAAAGGGACAGGGGCCACGAGCAGTACTTC. It translates to CASSQRDRGHEQYF.

This chain uses TRBV12-5 with TRBJ2-1; 8 bases are shared with TRBD2. Germline lookup yields CDR1 LGHNT and CDR2 FRNRAP. The CDR3 covers 18 residues. V trimming: 0 bases; J trimming: 7 bases; junction bases outside the gene matches: 14. The CDR3 DNA reads TGTGCTAGTGGTTTGGTACAACTCTTGGGAGCGGGAGCGAATGAGCAGTTCTTC. Amino acid sequence: CASGLVQLLGAGANEQFF.

The chain couples TRBV6-5 to TRBJ1-2; TRBD1 matches at 8 bases. CDR3 length equals 15 residues. The V gene's germline CDR1 is MNHEY and CDR2 SVGAGI. V gave up 6 bases and J gave up 4 bases; unmatched junction bases: 10. CDR3 protein: CASSSMGQAGYGYTF. In nucleotides, the CDR3 is TGTGCCAGCAGCTCTATGGGACAGGCGGGCTATGGCTACACCTTC.

V and J are TRBV28 and TRBJ2-5, with D tentatively TRBD1 (7 bases). The CDR3 extends over 15 amino acids. The V and J ends lost 5 bases and 5 bases respectively, with 18 bases between them. CDR1 is MDHEN, CDR2 SYDVKM, per germline. This chain's CDR3 is CASSPAGQSRETQYF. The DNA of the CDR3 is TGTGCCAGCAGTCCGGCGGGACAGTCCCGGGAGACCCAGTACTTC. The full variable domain, in which reference TRBV28 and TRBJ2-5 provide the parts outside the CDR3, is DVKVTQSSRYLVKRTGEKVFLECVQDMDHENMFWYRQDPGLGLRLIYFSYDVKMKEKGDIPEGYSVSREKKERFSLILESASTNQTSMYLCASSPAGQSRETQYFGPGTRLLVL.

The chain couples TRBV2 to TRBJ2-1; 8 positions match TRBD2. The V gene end was trimmed by 3 bases and the J gene end by 8 bases; junction bases not matched to a gene: 6. Germline CDR1 and CDR2: SNHLY and FYNNEI. The CDR3 has 14 amino acids. The CDR3 sequence is CASSEGLGFDEQFF. In DNA, the CDR3 is TGTGCCAGCAGTGAGGGACTAGGCTTTGATGAGCAGTTCTTC.

The V and J genes are TRBV7-2 and TRBJ2-7; possible D gene TRBD1, 5 bases. Germline lookup yields CDR1 SGHTA and CDR2 FQGNSA. The CDR3 is made up of 13 amino acids. Trimming left V 4 bases short and J 7 bases short, with 14 bases between. The CDR3 DNA is TGTGCCAGCAGCTCCTACAGGAGAAGGGAGCAGTACGTC. Translation: CASSSYRRREQYV.

CDR3 sequence (DNA): TGTGCCAGCTCCACCAGCGTCCCTGGGGCCAACGTCCTGACTTTC. It encodes CASSTSVPGANVLTF. This chain connects TRBV18 to TRBJ2-6, with no clear D. The germline V and J ends were trimmed by 6 bases and 2 bases, with 11 bases remaining between them. CDR1 and CDR2 from the germline V gene are KGHSH and LQKENI. The CDR3 consists of 15 residues.

The chain is built from TRBV24-1 and TRBJ2-1; D might be TRBD2 (6 bases). Per the germline V gene, CDR1 is KGHDR and CDR2 is SFDVKD. The V end was cut by 9 bases, the J end by 3 bases, with 11 bases between. CDR3 size: 13 residues. The chain's CDR3 is CATEPRDYNEQFF. The CDR3, as DNA: TGTGCCACCGAGCCGCGGGACTACAATGAGCAGTTCTTC.